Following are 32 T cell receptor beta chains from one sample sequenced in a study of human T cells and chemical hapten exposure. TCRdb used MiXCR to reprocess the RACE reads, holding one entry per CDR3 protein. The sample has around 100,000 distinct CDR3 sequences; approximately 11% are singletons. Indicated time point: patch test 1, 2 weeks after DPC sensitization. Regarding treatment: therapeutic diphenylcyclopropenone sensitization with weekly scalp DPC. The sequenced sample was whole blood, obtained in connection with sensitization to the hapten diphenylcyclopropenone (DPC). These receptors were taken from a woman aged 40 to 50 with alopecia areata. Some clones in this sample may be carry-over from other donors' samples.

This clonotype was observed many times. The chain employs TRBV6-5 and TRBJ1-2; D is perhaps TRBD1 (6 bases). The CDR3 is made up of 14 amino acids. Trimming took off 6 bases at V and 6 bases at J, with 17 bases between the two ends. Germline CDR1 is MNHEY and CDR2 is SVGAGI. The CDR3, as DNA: TGTGCCAGCAGCCCTCTTCTGGGGGCGAATGGCTACACCTTC. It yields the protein CASSPLLGANGYTF.

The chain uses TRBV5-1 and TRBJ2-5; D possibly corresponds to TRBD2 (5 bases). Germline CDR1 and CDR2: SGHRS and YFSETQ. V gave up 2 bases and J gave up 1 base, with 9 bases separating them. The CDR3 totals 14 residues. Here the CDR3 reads CASSFGGPQETQYF. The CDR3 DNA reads TGCGCCAGCAGCTTTGGCGGGCCCCAAGAGACCCAGTACTTC.

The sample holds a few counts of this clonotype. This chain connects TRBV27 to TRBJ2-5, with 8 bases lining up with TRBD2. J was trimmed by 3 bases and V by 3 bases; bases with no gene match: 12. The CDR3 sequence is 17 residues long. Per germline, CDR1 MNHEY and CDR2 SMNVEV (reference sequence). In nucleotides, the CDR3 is TGTGCCAGCAGTTTCGGCGCGAGCGGGGGATTAAAAGAGACCCAGTACTTC. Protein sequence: CASSFGASGGLKETQYF.

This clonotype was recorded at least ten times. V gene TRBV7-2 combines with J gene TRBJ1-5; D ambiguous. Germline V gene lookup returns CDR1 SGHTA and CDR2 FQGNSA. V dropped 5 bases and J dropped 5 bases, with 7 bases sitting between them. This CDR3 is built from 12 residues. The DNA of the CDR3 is TGTGCCAGCAGCCTTATTGATCAGCCCCAGCATTTT. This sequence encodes CASSLIDQPQHF.

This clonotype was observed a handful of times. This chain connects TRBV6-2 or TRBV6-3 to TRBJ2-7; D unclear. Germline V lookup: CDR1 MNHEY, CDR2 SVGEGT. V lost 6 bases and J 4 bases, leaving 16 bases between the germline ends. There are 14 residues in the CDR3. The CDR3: CASRILGSRYEQYF. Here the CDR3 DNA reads TGTGCCAGCAGGATCCTCGGGTCTAGATACGAGCAGTACTTC.

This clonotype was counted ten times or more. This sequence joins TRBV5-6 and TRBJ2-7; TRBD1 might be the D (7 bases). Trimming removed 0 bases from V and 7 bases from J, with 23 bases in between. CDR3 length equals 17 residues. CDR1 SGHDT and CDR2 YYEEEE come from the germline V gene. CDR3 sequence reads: CASSLGLRGTALGEQYF. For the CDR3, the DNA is TGTGCCAGCAGCTTGGGACTTCGGGGGACAGCCCTGGGTGAGCAGTACTTC. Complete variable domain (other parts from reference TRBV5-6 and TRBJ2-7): DAGVTQSPTHLIKTRGQQVTLRCSPKSGHDTVSWYQQALGQGPQFIFQYYEEEERQRGNFPDRFSGHQFPNYSSELNVNALLLGDSALYLCASSLGLRGTALGEQYFGPGTRLTVT.

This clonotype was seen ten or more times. For the CDR3, the DNA is TGTGCCACTGAATACCGGGACGGCAGTCGGGGGGAGCTGTTTTTT. Encoded protein: CATEYRDGSRGELFF. V gene TRBV6-1 combines with J gene TRBJ2-2, with D perhaps assigned TRBD1 or TRBD2 (5 bases each). V dropped 10 bases and J dropped 8 bases, with 23 bases sitting between them. Germline V gives CDR1 MNHNS, CDR2 SASEGT. This CDR3 contains 15 residues.

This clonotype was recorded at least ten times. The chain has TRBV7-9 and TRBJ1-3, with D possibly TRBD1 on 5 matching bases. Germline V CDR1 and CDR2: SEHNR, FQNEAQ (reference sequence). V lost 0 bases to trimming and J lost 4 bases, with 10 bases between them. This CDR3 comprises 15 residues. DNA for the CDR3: TGTGCCAGCAGCTTAGCCGGGGGAGGCGGAAACACCATATATTTT. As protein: CASSLAGGGGNTIYF.

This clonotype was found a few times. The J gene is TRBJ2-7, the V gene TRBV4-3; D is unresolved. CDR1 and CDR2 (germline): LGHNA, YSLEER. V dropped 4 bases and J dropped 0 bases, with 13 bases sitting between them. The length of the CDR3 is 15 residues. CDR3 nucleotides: TGCGCCAGCAGCCCCCGGGCCGGTAGCTCCTACGAGCAGTACTTC. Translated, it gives CASSPRAGSSYEQYF.

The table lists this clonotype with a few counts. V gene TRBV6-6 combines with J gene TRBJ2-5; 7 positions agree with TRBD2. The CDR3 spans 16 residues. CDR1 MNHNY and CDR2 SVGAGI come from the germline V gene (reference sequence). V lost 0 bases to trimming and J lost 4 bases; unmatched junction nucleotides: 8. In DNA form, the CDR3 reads TGTGCCAGCAGTTACTCGACTGGCGGGAGAAGAGAGACCCAGTACTTC. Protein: CASSYSTGGRRETQYF.

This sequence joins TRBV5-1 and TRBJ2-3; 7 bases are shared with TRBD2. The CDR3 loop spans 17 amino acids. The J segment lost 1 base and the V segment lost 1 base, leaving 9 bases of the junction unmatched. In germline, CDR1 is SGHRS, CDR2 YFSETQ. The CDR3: CASSLPHAGDGTDTQYF. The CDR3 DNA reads TGCGCCAGCAGCTTGCCCCACGCGGGAGATGGCACAGATACGCAGTATTTT.

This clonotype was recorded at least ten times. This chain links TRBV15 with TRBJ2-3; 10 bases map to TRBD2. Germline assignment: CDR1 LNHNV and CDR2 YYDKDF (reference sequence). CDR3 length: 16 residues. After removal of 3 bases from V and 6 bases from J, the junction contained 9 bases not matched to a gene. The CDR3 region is CATSSGMGTSVDTQYF. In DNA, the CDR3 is TGTGCCACCAGCAGCGGGATGGGGACTAGCGTCGATACGCAGTATTTT.

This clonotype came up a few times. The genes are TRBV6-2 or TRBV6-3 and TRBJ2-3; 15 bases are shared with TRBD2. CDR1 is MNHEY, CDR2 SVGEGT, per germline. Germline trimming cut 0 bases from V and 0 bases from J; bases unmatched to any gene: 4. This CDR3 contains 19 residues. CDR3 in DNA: TGTGCCAGCAGTTACTCTGGGACTAGCGGGGGGCAGAGCACAGATACGCAGTATTTT. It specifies CASSYSGTSGGQSTDTQYF.

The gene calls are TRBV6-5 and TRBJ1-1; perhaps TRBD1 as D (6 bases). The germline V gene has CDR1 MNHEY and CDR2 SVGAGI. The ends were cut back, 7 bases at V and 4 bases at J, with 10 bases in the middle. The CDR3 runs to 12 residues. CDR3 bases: TGTGCCAGCAAGCAGGGGCCCACTGAAGCTTTCTTT. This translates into CASKQGPTEAFF.

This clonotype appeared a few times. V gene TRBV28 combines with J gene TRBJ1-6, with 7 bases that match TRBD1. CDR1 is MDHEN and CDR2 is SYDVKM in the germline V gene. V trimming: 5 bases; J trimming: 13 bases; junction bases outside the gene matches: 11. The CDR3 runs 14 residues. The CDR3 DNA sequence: TGTGCCAGCAGTCACAACCCACAGGGGTCCCCCCTCCACTTT. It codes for CASSHNPQGSPLHF. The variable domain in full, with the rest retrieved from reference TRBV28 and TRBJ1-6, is DVKVTQSSRYLVKRTGEKVFLECVQDMDHENMFWYRQDPGLGLRLIYFSYDVKMKEKGDIPEGYSVSREKKERFSLILESASTNQTSMYLCASSHNPQGSPLHFGNGTRLTVT.

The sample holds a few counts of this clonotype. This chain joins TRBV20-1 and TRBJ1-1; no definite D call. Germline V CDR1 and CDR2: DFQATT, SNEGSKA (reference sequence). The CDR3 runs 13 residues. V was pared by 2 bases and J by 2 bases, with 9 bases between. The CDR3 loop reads CSARSGLNTEAFF. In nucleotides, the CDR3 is TGCAGTGCTAGATCCGGGTTAAACACTGAAGCTTTCTTT.

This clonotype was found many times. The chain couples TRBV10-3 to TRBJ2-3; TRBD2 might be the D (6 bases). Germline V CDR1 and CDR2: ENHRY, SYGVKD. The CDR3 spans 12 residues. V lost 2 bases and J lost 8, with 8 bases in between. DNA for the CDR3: TGTGCCATCAGTGAGGGGACTTTTACGCAGTATTTT. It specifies CAISEGTFTQYF.

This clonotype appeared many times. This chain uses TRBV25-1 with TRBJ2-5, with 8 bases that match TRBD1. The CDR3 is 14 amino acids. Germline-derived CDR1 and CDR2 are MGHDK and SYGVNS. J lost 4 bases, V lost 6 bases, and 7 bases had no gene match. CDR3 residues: CASSRDRRLETQYF. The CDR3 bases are TGTGCCAGCAGCCGGGACAGGCGGCTAGAGACCCAGTACTTC.

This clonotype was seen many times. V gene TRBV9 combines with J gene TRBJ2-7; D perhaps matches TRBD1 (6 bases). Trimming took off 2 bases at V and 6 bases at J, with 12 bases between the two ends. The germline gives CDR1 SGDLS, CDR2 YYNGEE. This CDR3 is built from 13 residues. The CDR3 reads CASSVQGPGEQYF. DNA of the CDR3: TGTGCCAGCAGCGTTCAGGGGCCTGGCGAGCAGTACTTC.

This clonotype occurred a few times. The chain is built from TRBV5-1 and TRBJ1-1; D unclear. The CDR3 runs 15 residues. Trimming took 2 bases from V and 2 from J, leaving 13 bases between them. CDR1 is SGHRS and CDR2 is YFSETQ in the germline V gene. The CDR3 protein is CASSLRPGFNTEAFF. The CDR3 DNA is TGCGCCAGCAGCTTACGGCCGGGTTTTAACACTGAAGCTTTCTTT.

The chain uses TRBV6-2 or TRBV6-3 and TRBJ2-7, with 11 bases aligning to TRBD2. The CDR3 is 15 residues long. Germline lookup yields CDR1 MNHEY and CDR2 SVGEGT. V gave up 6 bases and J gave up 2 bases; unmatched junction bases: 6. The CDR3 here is CASRQGTSGAYEQYF. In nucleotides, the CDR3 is TGTGCCAGCAGACAGGGGACTAGCGGCGCCTACGAGCAGTACTTC.

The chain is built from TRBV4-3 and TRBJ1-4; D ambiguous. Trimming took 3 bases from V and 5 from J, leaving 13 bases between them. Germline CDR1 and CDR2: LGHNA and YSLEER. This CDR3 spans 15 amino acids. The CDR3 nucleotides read TGCGCCAGCAGCCAGGACCTCTTCTCAAATGAAAAACTGTTTTTT. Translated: CASSQDLFSNEKLFF.

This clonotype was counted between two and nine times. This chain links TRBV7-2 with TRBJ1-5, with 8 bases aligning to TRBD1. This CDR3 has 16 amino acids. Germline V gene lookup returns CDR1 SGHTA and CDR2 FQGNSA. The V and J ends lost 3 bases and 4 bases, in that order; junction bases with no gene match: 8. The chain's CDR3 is CASSLRTGKKNQPQHF. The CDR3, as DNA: TGTGCCAGCAGCTTGCGGACAGGGAAAAAAAATCAGCCCCAGCATTTT. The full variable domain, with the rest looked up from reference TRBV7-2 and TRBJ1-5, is GAGVSQSPSNKVTEKGKDVELRCDPISGHTALYWYRQSLGQGLEFLIYFQGNSAPDKSGLPSDRFSAERTGGSVSTLTIQRTQQEDSAVYLCASSLRTGKKNQPQHFGDGTRLSIL.

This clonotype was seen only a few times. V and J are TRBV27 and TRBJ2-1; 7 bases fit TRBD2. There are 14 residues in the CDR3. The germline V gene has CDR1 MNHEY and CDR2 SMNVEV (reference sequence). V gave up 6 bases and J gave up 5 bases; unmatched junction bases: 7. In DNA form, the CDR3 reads TGTGCCAGCAGCCCTAGGGGACTAAACAATGAGCAGTTCTTC. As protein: CASSPRGLNNEQFF.

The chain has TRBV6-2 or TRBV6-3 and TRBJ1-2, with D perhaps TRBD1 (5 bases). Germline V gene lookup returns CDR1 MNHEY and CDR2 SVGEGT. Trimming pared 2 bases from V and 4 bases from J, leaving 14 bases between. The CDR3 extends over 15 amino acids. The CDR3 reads CASSYLNRSPYGYTF. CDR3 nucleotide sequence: TGTGCCAGCAGTTACCTCAACAGGTCCCCCTATGGCTACACCTTC.

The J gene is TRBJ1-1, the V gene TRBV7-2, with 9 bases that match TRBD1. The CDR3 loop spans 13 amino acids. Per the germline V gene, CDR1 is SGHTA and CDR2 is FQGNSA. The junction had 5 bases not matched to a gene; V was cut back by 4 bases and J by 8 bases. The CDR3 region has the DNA TGTGCCAGCAGCTCCCCGGGACAGGGCGAAGCTTTCTTT. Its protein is CASSSPGQGEAFF.

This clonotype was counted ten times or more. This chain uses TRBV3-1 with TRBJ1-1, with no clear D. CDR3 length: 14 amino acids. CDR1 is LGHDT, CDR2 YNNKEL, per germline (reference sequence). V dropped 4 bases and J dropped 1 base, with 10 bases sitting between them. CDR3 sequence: CASSLGTANTEAFF. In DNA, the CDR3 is TGTGCCAGCAGCCTGGGCACAGCGAACACTGAAGCTTTCTTT.

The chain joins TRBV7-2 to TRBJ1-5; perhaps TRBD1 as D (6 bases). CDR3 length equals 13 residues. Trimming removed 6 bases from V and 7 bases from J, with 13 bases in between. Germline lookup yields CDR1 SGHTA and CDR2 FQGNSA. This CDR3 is CASSRRGDQPQHF. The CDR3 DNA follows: TGTGCCAGCAGTAGAAGGGGGGACCAGCCCCAGCATTTT.

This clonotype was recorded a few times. The CDR3 is CASSRTGTSNEKLFF. The CDR3 DNA is TGTGCCAGCAGCCGAACCGGGACGTCGAATGAAAAACTGTTTTTT. This chain links TRBV5-6 with TRBJ1-4, with D perhaps TRBD1 (5 bases). Germline lookup yields CDR1 SGHDT and CDR2 YYEEEE. Between the trimmed V and J ends, which lost 4 bases and 5 bases, there was a span of 15 bases. CDR3 length: 15 residues.

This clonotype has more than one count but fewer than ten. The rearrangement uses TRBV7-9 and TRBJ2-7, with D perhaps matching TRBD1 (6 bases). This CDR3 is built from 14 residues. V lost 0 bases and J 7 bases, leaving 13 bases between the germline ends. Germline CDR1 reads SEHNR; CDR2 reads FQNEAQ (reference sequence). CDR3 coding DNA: TGTGCCAGCAGCTTAGCGCAGGGGTTTGAGGAGCAGTACTTC. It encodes CASSLAQGFEEQYF.

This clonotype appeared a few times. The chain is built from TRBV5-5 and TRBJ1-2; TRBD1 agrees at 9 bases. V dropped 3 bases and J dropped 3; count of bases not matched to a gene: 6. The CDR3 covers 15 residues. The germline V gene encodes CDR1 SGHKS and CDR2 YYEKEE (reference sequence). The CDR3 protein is CASSSGTGIDYGYTF. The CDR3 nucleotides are TGTGCCAGCAGCTCCGGGACAGGGATCGACTATGGCTACACCTTC.

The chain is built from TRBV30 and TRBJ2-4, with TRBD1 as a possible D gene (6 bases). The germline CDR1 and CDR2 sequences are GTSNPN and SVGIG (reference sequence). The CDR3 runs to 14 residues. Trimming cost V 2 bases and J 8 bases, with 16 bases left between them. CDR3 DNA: TGTGCCTGGAGTCGAGGGCTGGGGGCGGACATTCAGTACTTC. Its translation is CAWSRGLGADIQYF.